This TCR beta chain was sequenced in a study of blood T cell repertoires in COVID-19 (dated by TCRdb to 2018 to 2020). General notes on the study: Collaborator samples came from the United States, Italy and Spain and covered acute and convalescent phases of COVID-19. The material from the prospective study consisted of cDNA or gDNA derived from T cells, B-cell-depleted T cells, or PBMCs. Subjects who had been exposed to COVID-19, were actively infected with it, or had recovered from it provided the deeply sampled blood TCRbeta repertoires that made up the dataset. The repertoires were released in a freely available public database meant as a resource for research on the immune response to SARS-CoV-2. The samples were drawn from the first 160 participants of the ongoing ImmuneRACE study and from 1,254 subjects provided by 6 global collaborators. A de-identified subject ID, COVID-19 status, age in years and sex were almost always included in the sample metadata. Where available, HLA class I and class II types were taken from metadata supplied by the sample provider and were not determined by assay-based typing.

The CDR3 has 14 amino acids, counting the end cysteine and phenylalanine. Here the CDR3 DNA is all that survives: 42 bases in frame from base 1. For CDR1 and CDR2, the germline V gene (reference sequence) lists PRHDT and FYEKMQ. The germline V and J ends show losses of 4 bases and 7 bases respectively, and no gene match explains 5 bases of the junction. Participants in the prospective study were aged roughly 18 to 89 years, lived in 20 to 30 United States geographic areas, and enrolled through a virtual design. In the prospective study, cohorts were assigned on the basis of participant-reported clinical history obtained from a screening survey and a study questionnaire. For ImmuneRACE Cohort 3, a participant was defined as recovered based on two consecutive negative NP/OP PCR tests, clearance by a healthcare professional, or resolution of symptoms. In the prospective study, mobile phlebotomists collected whole blood, serum and a nasopharyngeal or oropharyngeal swab from each participant. Participants in the prospective study had the option to provide additional blood draws and questionnaires over an approximately 2-month period. Before DNA extraction, blood samples from the prospective study were shipped at room temperature or frozen.

Note on this clone: The antigen it recognizes is unknown. Base qualities are not recorded, but no much larger clone differs from it by a single base.

The immunoSEQ Assay, a bias-controlled multiplex PCR, was used to amplify TCRbeta CDR3 regions from genomic DNA. The authors processed their data as follows. Within the assay, amplification of reference gene primers was used to estimate how many nucleated cells each sample contained. Sequence reads were collapsed and filtered to measure the absolute abundance of every unique TCRbeta CDR3 rearrangement. For each sample, productive Simpson clonality was calculated as the square root of Simpson's diversity index across productive rearrangements. Held by TCRdb, this immuneACCESS table contains in-frame sequences only and omits some clones. Under half of the omission traces to an unresolved V gene where checked; the cause of the rest is unknown. That table furnishes V, J and clone size, whereas the DNA furnished D and trimming. This sample lists around 360,000 clones; roughly 90% were detected once. Together, the top ten hold just under 3% of the sample.

What the work shows at the level of the full study, not this receptor alone: The amount of clinical and demographic metadata varied by source and participant and was provided uncurated.

The sequencing input was PBMCs or T cells enriched from blood (not recorded which). This TCR was recovered from a woman aged 30 to 39 who had recovered from COVID-19. The chain is assembled from TRBV13 and TRBJ1-2; 11 nucleotides in the junction match TRBD1. The CDR3 region reads CASSYGQGAVGYTF. The DNA reads as follows: TGTGCCAGCAGCTACGGACAGGGGGCGGTTGGCTACACCTTC.